This TCR beta chain was identified during a study of neurological immune-mediated disorders (dated by TCRdb to between 2018 and 2020). The study in broad terms: Using UMI-based sequencing, the study compared peripheral blood TCR-beta repertoires from patients with HTLV-I-associated myelopathy (HAM/TSP), patients with multiple sclerosis, and healthy controls. Of the 65 to 70 subjects in the cohort, some 15 were HAM/TSP patients, some 34 were multiple sclerosis patients, and some 20 were healthy controls. Alongside PBMC samples, the set of 106 TCR-beta libraries contained longitudinal samples, technical triplicates, and paired CD4+ and CD8+ T-cell subsets that had been sorted. The investigation overall reported the following: The highest TCR clonal expansion was observed in HAM/TSP patients, whereas the lowest was observed in MS patients, even when compared with healthy controls. Across subjects, expanded clones never shared an identical CDR3 amino acid sequence, which suggests that the TCR-beta repertoires in every group were private.

Including the terminal cysteine and phenylalanine, the CDR3 comprises 19 residues. The retained sequence is limited to the CDR3, 57 bases, with the frame set at the first base. The germline V gene provides CDR1 SGHRS and CDR2 YFSETQ. At the junction V is shortened by 4 bases and J by 4 bases, with 27 bases in between. This clonotype was picked up many times. The clone's antigen remains unknown. No per-base quality is available; no much larger clone lies one base away. cDNA synthesis used template-switch 5'RACE with a primer carrying a 10-nucleotide random unique molecular identifier tagging each TCR transcript. Each sequencing run produced over 160 million TCR-beta sequences covering 15-18 subjects. The RNeasy kit was used to extract total RNA. Using the KAPA Real-time Library Amplification kit, TCR-beta VDJ regions were amplified with primers for the TCR constant region and the 5'RACE anchor. Sample indexes and Illumina adaptors were added in a first PCR, and a second PCR then increased library yield. The roughly 650 bp TCR product was size-selected on a 2% E-gel SizeSelection system after Ampure bead purification. Before pooling, libraries had their quality checked on a Bioanalyzer, their concentration measured with Qubit, and their quantity determined with the Kapa Library Quantification kit. Libraries were sequenced paired-end 2 x 150 bp on an Illumina HiSeq 2500. To increase sequence diversity, about 23-30% phiX was spiked into each library pool. The authors' pipeline ran thus. The UMI-based MiGEC pipeline processed quality-filtered reads and removed over 75% of raw TCR sequences during error correction. IMGT germline references were used for aligning VDJ genes, and each clonotype was defined as a unique CDR3 amino acid sequence together with its V-J genes. Clonal expansion, Shannon diversity and CDR3 relatedness (CalcPairwiseDistances, ClusterSamples) were evaluated with VDJtools, and phylogenetic trees were built with CLCbio workbench. Expanded clones were defined as having at least 8 unique UMIs, based on coefficient-of-variation modelling across technical triplicates. TCRdb took the public reads, trimmed them with fastp at Q25, ran MiXCR for clone calling and kept in-frame beta chains. CDR3 protein sequences are deduplicated, and each keeps its most common genes and DNA. The authors' filters were not applied to this entry. Within this sample are tens of thousands of distinct CDR3 sequences, with roughly 14% of them counted one time only. Around 27% of the sample is held by the ten biggest clonotypes.

Unsorted PBMC libraries were generated from 2 million PBMCs stored in RNAlater at -80 °C until RNA extraction. Peripheral blood underwent Ficoll-Hypaque density gradient centrifugation to isolate PBMCs, which were then cryopreserved in liquid nitrogen. The clonotype originates from a woman in her 50s with HTLV-1-associated myelopathy (HAM/TSP). The sequenced material came from PBMCs. The sequence links TRBV5-1 to TRBJ2-1; TRBD1 is possibly the D segment (5 matching bases). The CDR3 region reads CASSRMTTEKVALYNEQFF. Read as DNA, the sequence is TGCGCCAGCAGCCGGATGACGACAGAAAAGGTGGCCCTATACAATGAGCAGTTCTTC.